This TCR beta chain is drawn from a study of blood T cell repertoires in COVID-19. Germline V CDR1 and CDR2: MNHEY, SVGAGI. This CDR3 is built from 15 residues. The V gene end was trimmed by 1 base and the J gene end by 7 bases; junction bases not matched to a gene: 5. This table comes from immunoSEQ multiplex PCR, and its TCRdb copy is limited to in-frame clones, with some not included. This sample has more than 150,000 clones, with 75% to 80% found just once. The chain joins TRBV6-5 to TRBJ2-7; 12 positions agree with TRBD2. The clonotype was recovered from a woman in her 70s with acute or convalescent COVID-19. The specimen was peripheral blood. CDR3 residues: CASSYLTSGRREQYF. DNA of the CDR3: TGTGCCAGCAGTTACTTGACTAGCGGGAGAAGGGAGCAGTACTTC.